The clone carrying this T cell receptor beta chain has ten or more counts. Its antigen is still unknown. The sample originates from a study of early T cells in non-severe SARS-CoV-2 infection. About the study: Bulk RNA taken from unsorted whole blood was sequenced, leaving chains unpaired. Study-wide results and limits: Comparison of clonotypes with VDJdb favored anti-spike CD8 responses while missing private and CD4 specificities.

The library protocol tagged individual cDNA molecules with unique molecular identifiers. A single record per CDR3 protein comes from TCRdb applying MiXCR to the 5' RACE reads. The sample records 55,000 to 80,000 distinct CDR3 sequences, approximately 9.2% being singletons. V was shortened by 9 bases and J by 4 bases, with 7 bases between the two germline ends. Per the germline V gene, CDR1 is SGHTA and CDR2 is FQGTGA. The CDR3 runs 11 residues. The chain combines TRBV7-3 with TRBJ2-1; no firm D call. The material was whole blood, obtained at baseline. The sequence was collected from an adult who was a healthcare worker with PCR-confirmed SARS-CoV-2 infection or an uninfected control (not recorded which). CDR3 nucleotides: TGTGCCAGACCTGGGTACAATGAGCAGTTCTTC. As protein: CARPGYNEQFF.